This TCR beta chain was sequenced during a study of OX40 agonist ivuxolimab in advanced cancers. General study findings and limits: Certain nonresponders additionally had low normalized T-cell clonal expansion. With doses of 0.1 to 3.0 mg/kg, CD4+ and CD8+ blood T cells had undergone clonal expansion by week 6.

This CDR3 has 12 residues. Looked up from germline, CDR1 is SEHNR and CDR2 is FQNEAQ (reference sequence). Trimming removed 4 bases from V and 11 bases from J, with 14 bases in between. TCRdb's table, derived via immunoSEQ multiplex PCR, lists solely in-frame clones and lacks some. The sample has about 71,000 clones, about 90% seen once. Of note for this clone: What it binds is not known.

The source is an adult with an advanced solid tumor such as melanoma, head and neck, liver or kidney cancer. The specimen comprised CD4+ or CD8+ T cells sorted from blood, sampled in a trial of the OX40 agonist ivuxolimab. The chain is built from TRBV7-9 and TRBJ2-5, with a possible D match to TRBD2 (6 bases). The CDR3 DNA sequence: TGTGCCAGCAGCTCCACACCGGGACTGCAGTACTTC. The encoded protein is CASSSTPGLQYF.